Presented here are 23 T cell receptor beta chains from one specimen sequenced in a study of cytomegalovirus exposure and HLA in healthy donors. Here immunoSEQ multiplex PCR was the method, and the copy in TCRdb shows in-frame clones only, minus some. The sample includes about 200,000 clones, roughly 82% of them seen just once. Sequences were obtained from PBMCs. These receptors were collected from a woman between 18 and 30 years old in good health and CMV-seronegative.

The chain is built from TRBV4-1 and TRBJ1-4; tentative D call: TRBD1 (6 bases). This CDR3 has 16 residues. V lost 8 bases, J lost 3 bases, and 19 bases lay in between. Germline V gene lookup returns CDR1 MGHRA and CDR2 YSYEKL. The CDR3 protein is CASFPVGRQANEKLFF. In nucleotides, the CDR3 is TGCGCCAGCTTCCCTGTGGGACGACAGGCTAATGAAAAACTGTTTTTT.

This clone was found once. The rearrangement joins TRBV9 to TRBJ1-4; 7 nucleotides line up with TRBD1. Germline V lookup: CDR1 SGDLS, CDR2 YYNGEE. CDR3 length equals 13 residues. J gave up 3 bases and V 7 bases, and 3 bases lay outside the gene matches. The CDR3 DNA follows: TGTGCCAGCGGCAGGGGGGCTAATGAAAAACTGTTTTTT. Its translation is CASGRGANEKLFF.

This chain links TRBV10-1 with TRBJ2-7, with D maybe TRBD2 (5 bases). The CDR3 totals 13 residues. Germline V CDR1 and CDR2: WNHNN, SYGVQD (reference sequence). V was cut by 3 bases and J by 4 bases, with 10 bases left in between. CDR3 residues: CASSEPGRYEQYF. CDR3 sequence (DNA): TGCGCCAGCAGTGAACCGGGAAGATACGAGCAGTACTTC.

The rearrangement links TRBV19 to TRBJ1-2; D unresolved. The germline gives CDR1 LNHDA, CDR2 SQIVND (reference sequence). The CDR3 spans 13 residues. V lost 6 bases to trimming and J lost 8 bases, with 16 bases between them. Here the CDR3 DNA reads TGTGCCAGTAGGGGTACCGGGATGGAAGGCTACACCTTC. Protein sequence: CASRGTGMEGYTF. Drawing the rest from reference TRBV19 and TRBJ1-2, the complete variable domain is DGGITQSPKYLFRKEGQNVTLSCEQNLNHDAMYWYRQDPGQGLRLIYYSQIVNDFQKGDIAEGYSVSREKKESFPLTVTSAQKNPTAFYLCASRGTGMEGYTFGSGTRLTVV.

The rearrangement uses TRBV6-5 and TRBJ1-1; possibly TRBD1 for D (5 bases). Germline CDR1 and CDR2: MNHEY and SVGAGI. V dropped 4 bases and J dropped 4 bases, with 19 bases sitting between them. CDR3 length: 16 amino acids. DNA for the CDR3: TGTGCCAGCAGTTCCCCGGGAGGGGCCGGTATCACTGAAGCTTTCTTT. This translates into CASSSPGGAGITEAFF.

The J gene is TRBJ1-5, the V gene TRBV27, with D maybe TRBD1 (5 bases). The CDR3 runs 12 residues. V was trimmed by 1 base and J by 9 bases, leaving 7 bases between them. Germline V lookup: CDR1 MNHEY, CDR2 SMNVEV (reference sequence). The chain's CDR3 is CASSLLRGPQHF. As DNA, the CDR3 is TGTGCCAGCAGTTTATTAAGGGGGCCCCAGCATTTT.

The J gene is TRBJ2-7, the V gene TRBV4-1; 11 bases agree with TRBD2. The CDR3 extends over 15 amino acids. Germline V lookup: CDR1 MGHRA, CDR2 YSYEKL. The V segment lost 4 bases and the J segment 2 bases; nucleotides outside the gene matches: 4. The CDR3 sequence is CASSLTSGVTYEQYF. The CDR3 nucleotides read TGCGCCAGCAGCCTGACTAGCGGGGTTACCTACGAGCAGTACTTC.

The chain combines TRBV10-3 with TRBJ2-3, with TRBD1 matching 10 bases. V was pared by 6 bases and J by 5 bases, with 5 bases of the junction left unmatched. Germline CDR1 ENHRY, CDR2 SYGVKD. The CDR3 is 14 residues long. CDR3 in amino acids: CAIRDRGRGDTQYF. Here the CDR3 DNA reads TGTGCCATCAGAGACAGGGGGCGAGGAGATACGCAGTATTTT.

The gene calls are TRBV15 and TRBJ2-3; unclear D gene. CDR1 and CDR2 from the germline V gene are LNHNV and YYDKDF (reference sequence). Trimming removed 5 bases from V and 0 bases from J, with 3 bases in between. This CDR3 spans 12 amino acids. CDR3 sequence reads: CATSLSTDTQYF. In DNA, the CDR3 is TGTGCCACCAGCTTAAGCACAGATACGCAGTATTTT. Full variable domain (outside the CDR3, taken from reference TRBV15 and TRBJ2-3): DAMVIQNPRYQVTQFGKPVTLSCSQTLNHNVMYWYQQKSSQAPKLLFHYYDKDFNNEADTPDNFQSRRPNTSFCFLDIRSPGLGDTAMYLCATSLSTDTQYFGPGTRLTVL.

In this sample, this clone turned up a few times. V gene TRBV7-9 combines with J gene TRBJ1-5; D unclear. This CDR3 region has 12 residues. The V end was cut by 1 base, the J end by 6 bases, with 4 bases between. CDR1 SEHNR and CDR2 FQNEAQ come from the germline V gene (reference sequence). The CDR3 loop reads CASSLGIQPQHF. CDR3 sequence (DNA): TGTGCCAGCAGCTTAGGTATTCAGCCCCAGCATTTT.

The chain recombines TRBV6-1 with TRBJ1-5; a weak D match, TRBD1 (6 bases). This CDR3 is 16 amino acids long. The germline V and J ends were trimmed by 3 bases and 3 bases, with 15 bases remaining between them. CDR1 is MNHNS, CDR2 SASEGT, per germline. The CDR3 bases are TGTGCCAGCAGTGACGGGGGGGCGAATAACAATCAGCCCCAGCATTTT. This codes for CASSDGGANNNQPQHF.

V is TRBV5-4 and J is TRBJ2-1; D is perhaps TRBD1 (6 bases). The V end was cut by 7 bases, the J end by 2 bases, with 22 bases between. Germline V gene data show CDR1 as SGHNT and CDR2 as YYREEE (reference sequence). CDR3 length: 17 amino acids. The CDR3 region is CASAPPTGFGTYNEQFF. CDR3 in DNA: TGTGCCAGCGCTCCCCCCACAGGGTTTGGGACCTACAATGAGCAGTTCTTC.

The J gene is TRBJ1-5, the V gene TRBV15; the match to TRBD1 covers 10 bases. V shed 0 bases and J 0 bases; nucleotides not matched to a gene: 17. Germline lookup yields CDR1 LNHNV and CDR2 YYDKDF (reference sequence). This CDR3 contains 22 residues. CDR3 sequence reads: CATSRDPFQWTGGQYSNQPQHF. The DNA of the CDR3 is TGTGCCACCAGCAGAGATCCATTCCAGTGGACAGGGGGTCAGTATAGCAATCAGCCCCAGCATTTT.

This clone was counted between two and nine times. CDR3 region: CASSMNRGNTGELFF. In DNA, the CDR3 is TGTGCCAGTAGTATGAACAGGGGAAACACCGGGGAGCTGTTTTTT. This chain uses TRBV19 with TRBJ2-2; TRBD1 matches 7 bases. Germline lookup yields CDR1 LNHDA and CDR2 SQIVND (reference sequence). V shed 3 bases and J 2 bases; nucleotides not matched to a gene: 3. This CDR3 has 15 amino acids.

The chain employs TRBV2 and TRBJ2-3, with 7 bases matching TRBD2. V was clipped by 6 bases and J by 6 bases; unmatched bases: 6. Looked up from germline, CDR1 is SNHLY and CDR2 is FYNNEI. The CDR3 is 13 amino acids. The CDR3 DNA reads as TGTGCCAGCAGGGCTAGCGGTGGGGATACGCAGTATTTT. It encodes CASRASGGDTQYF. Based on the CDR3 plus reference TRBV2 and TRBJ2-3, the full variable domain is EPEVTQTPSHQVTQMGQEVILRCVPISNHLYFYWYRQILGQKVEFLVSFYNNEISEKSEIFDDQFSVERPDGSNFTLKIRSTKLEDSAMYFCASRASGGDTQYFGPGTRLTVL.

Remarks on this clone: This sample also contains other DNA sequences that code for the same CDR3. V and J are TRBV5-4 and TRBJ2-1; 10 bases are a match to TRBD2. Germline CDR1 SGHNT, CDR2 YYREEE (reference sequence). V lost 2 bases and J lost 5; bases outside the gene matches: 7. The CDR3 contains 16 residues. The CDR3 spells CASSFLLAGPNNEQFF. CDR3 nucleotides: TGTGCCAGCAGCTTCCTACTAGCGGGGCCCAACAATGAGCAGTTCTTC.

The chain couples TRBV29-1 to TRBJ2-6; TRBD1 is a possible D gene (6 bases). V lost 7 bases to trimming and J lost 4 bases, with 14 bases between them. In germline, CDR1 is SQVTM, CDR2 ANQGSEA. The CDR3 consists of 14 residues. The DNA of the CDR3 is TGCAGCGCCTCAACAGGGATCGGGGCCAACGTCCTGACTTTC. It codes for CSASTGIGANVLTF.

The chain joins TRBV30 to TRBJ1-1; TRBD1 aligns across 8 bases. Per germline, CDR1 GTSNPN and CDR2 SVGIG (reference sequence). The CDR3 is 13 residues long. V trimming: 3 bases; J trimming: 4 bases; junction bases outside the gene matches: 4. The CDR3 here is CAWRRTGTTEAFF. CDR3 coding DNA: TGTGCCTGGAGAAGGACAGGGACCACTGAAGCTTTCTTT.

The chain uses TRBV30 and TRBJ2-1, with TRBD2 as a possible D gene (5 bases). Germline CDR1 GTSNPN, CDR2 SVGIG (reference sequence). The CDR3 runs 15 residues. V was trimmed by 0 bases and J by 2 bases, leaving 11 bases between them. The CDR3 sequence: CAWSVGSATYNEQFF. In DNA form, the CDR3 reads TGTGCCTGGAGTGTAGGTAGCGCCACCTACAATGAGCAGTTCTTC.

This clone was seen a single time. This sequence joins TRBV5-4 and TRBJ1-4; D not certain. The CDR3 sequence is 13 residues long. Trimming removed 4 bases from V and 0 bases from J, with 4 bases in between. Germline-derived CDR1 and CDR2 are SGHNT and YYREEE (reference sequence). The CDR3 region is CASSQTTNEKLFF. In DNA form, the CDR3 reads TGTGCCAGCAGCCAGACAACTAATGAAAAACTGTTTTTT.

The V call is TRBV29-1, the J call TRBJ2-2; D gene unclear. The CDR3 is 15 residues long. CDR1 is SQVTM and CDR2 is ANQGSEA in the germline V gene. V gave up 1 base and J gave up 0 bases, with 9 bases separating them. CDR3 sequence: CSVEVATSNTGELFF. DNA for the CDR3: TGCAGCGTTGAAGTGGCGACTTCGAACACCGGGGAGCTGTTTTTT.

The V and J genes are TRBV4-1 and TRBJ2-2; TRBD2 might be the D (7 bases). Between the trimmed V and J ends, which lost 5 bases and 0 bases, there was a span of 19 bases. The CDR3 covers 18 residues. Germline assignment: CDR1 MGHRA and CDR2 YSYEKL. CDR3 coding DNA: TGCGCCAGCAGCGAGCACCTGGGGCGGGGGCCGAACACCGGGGAGCTGTTTTTT. This codes for CASSEHLGRGPNTGELFF.

J is TRBJ1-2 and V is TRBV7-9, with D perhaps matching TRBD1 (6 bases). Trimming cost V 1 base and J 7 bases, with 22 bases left between them. There are 17 residues in the CDR3. In germline, CDR1 is SEHNR, CDR2 FQNEAQ (reference sequence). The CDR3 sequence: CASSLGFGAGVGSGYTF. CDR3 DNA sequence: TGTGCCAGCAGCTTAGGATTTGGGGCAGGGGTTGGTAGTGGCTACACCTTC. The full variable domain, completed using reference TRBV7-9 and TRBJ1-2, is DTGVSQNPRHKITKRGQNVTFRCDPISEHNRLYWYRQTLGQGPEFLTYFQNEAQLEKSRLLSDRFSAERPKGSFSTLEIQRTEQGDSAMYLCASSLGFGAGVGSGYTFGSGTRLTVV.